The entry below describes one TCR beta chain. Its antigen is not known. Trimming took 3 bases from V and 0 from J, leaving 14 bases between them. The germline V gene has CDR1 SGHAT and CDR2 FQNNGV. This CDR3 is built from 16 residues. Generated by immunoSEQ multiplex PCR, the TCRdb table keeps only in-frame clones and is missing some. The sample has several thousand clones, more than 55% seen once; the top ten hold around 20%. The sequenced cases were selected for having the highest brain T cell transcript signatures. Patients received at least one anti-epileptic drug before surgery. The source of the sample is a study of brain T cells in children with intractable seizures. Overall study results and limits: Among the top 50 brain clones were public and private clonotypes.

Sequencing used resected brain tissue, obtained at surgery. The receptor comes from a girl aged 2-15 years with tuberous sclerosis and intractable seizures. This sequence joins TRBV11-2 and TRBJ1-1, with a weak D call TRBD1 (5 bases). The CDR3 region is CASSFGASFMNTEAFF. As DNA, the CDR3 is TGTGCCAGCAGCTTCGGGGCCTCCTTCATGAACACTGAAGCTTTCTTT.